The source of this T cell receptor beta chain is a study of control samples from healthy donors and cancer patients (dated by TCRdb to 2020 to 2022). A note on this clone: The target of this receptor is not known. No base-level quality is on record; no much larger clone is a single base apart.

Including cysteine and phenylalanine, the CDR3 has 15 amino acids. CDR3 DNA is the only sequence kept; it has 45 bases, read in frame from the first base. A distance of 11 bases separates the germline ends of V and J, which lose 4 bases and 1 base respectively. From the germline V gene, CDR1 is SGHRS and CDR2 is YFSETQ. Library preparation employed the immunoSEQ multiplex PCR assay. Here the immuneACCESS table is served through TCRdb, limited to in-frame sequences with V and J called. Missing clones are a known gap in these copies; in checked studies unresolved V genes cover under half, and the rest lacks a known reason. The sample table records under 200,000 clones; under 96% of these occur just once. The top ten clones comprise under 1.2% of the sample.

Material for sequencing was blood. The TCR comes from a woman aged 30 to 39 in good health. The sequence is built from TRBV5-1 and TRBJ2-2, with no confidently assigned D gene. The DNA reads TGCGCCAGCAGCCCGACCGCTATGAACACCGGGGAGCTGTTTTTT. This encodes CASSPTAMNTGELFF.